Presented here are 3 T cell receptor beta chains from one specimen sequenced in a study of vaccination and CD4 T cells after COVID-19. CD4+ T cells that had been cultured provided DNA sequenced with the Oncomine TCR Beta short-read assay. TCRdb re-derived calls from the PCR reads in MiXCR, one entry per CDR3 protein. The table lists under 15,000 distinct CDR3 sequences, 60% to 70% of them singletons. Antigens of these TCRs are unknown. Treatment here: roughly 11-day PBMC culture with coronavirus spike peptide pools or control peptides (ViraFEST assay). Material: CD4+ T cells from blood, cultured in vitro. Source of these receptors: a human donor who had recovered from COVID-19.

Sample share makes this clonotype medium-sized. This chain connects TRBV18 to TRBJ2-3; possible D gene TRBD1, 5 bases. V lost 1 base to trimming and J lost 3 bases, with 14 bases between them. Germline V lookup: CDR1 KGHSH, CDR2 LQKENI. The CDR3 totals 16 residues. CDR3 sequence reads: CASSPLGEGKTDTQYF. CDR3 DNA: TGTGCCAGCTCACCACTAGGGGAAGGGAAAACAGATACGCAGTATTTT.

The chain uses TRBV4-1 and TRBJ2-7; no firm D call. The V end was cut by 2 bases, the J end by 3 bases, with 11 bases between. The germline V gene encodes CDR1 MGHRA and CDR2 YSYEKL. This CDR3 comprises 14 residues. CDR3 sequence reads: CASSQSFLIYEQYF. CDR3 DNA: TGCGCCAGCAGCCAAAGCTTCCTGATCTACGAGCAGTACTTC.

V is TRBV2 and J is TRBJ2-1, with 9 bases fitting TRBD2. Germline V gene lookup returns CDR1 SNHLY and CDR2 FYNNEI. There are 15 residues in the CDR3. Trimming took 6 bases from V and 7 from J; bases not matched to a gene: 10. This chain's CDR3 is CASSEQRGRANEQFF. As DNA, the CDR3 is TGTGCCAGCAGCGAACAACGCGGGAGGGCGAATGAGCAGTTCTTC.